Listed here are 6 T cell receptor beta chains from one sample, sequenced in a study of T cells in Graves' hyperthyroidism and ophthalmopathy. Authors of the study amplified TCR beta CDR3 regions from RNA transcripts. A first-round RT-PCR of the TCR CDR3 used the HTBI primer set. A single record per CDR3 protein comes from TCRdb applying MiXCR to the multiplex PCR reads. The sample consists of around 690,000 distinct CDR3 sequences, roughly 17% of them appearing once. Sample: blood. These receptors all come from a man aged 50-60 years with Graves' hyperthyroidism.

Many counts were recorded for this clonotype. J is TRBJ1-2 and V is TRBV12-3 or TRBV12-4, with 12 bases that match TRBD1. The CDR3 is made up of 15 amino acids. With 6 bases clipped from V and 4 bases from J, the junction kept 6 bases outside the gene matches. CDR3 sequence: CASREGQGALYGYTF. DNA for the CDR3: TGTGCCAGCAGAGAGGGACAGGGGGCCCTCTATGGCTACACCTTC.

This clonotype was picked up a small number of times. The J gene is TRBJ2-7, the V gene TRBV7-9, with D perhaps TRBD1 (6 bases). Germline V gene data show CDR1 as SEHNR and CDR2 as FQNEAQ (reference sequence). The ends were cut back, 3 bases at V and 4 bases at J, with 13 bases in the middle. There are 14 residues in the CDR3. The CDR3 nucleotides read TGTGCCAGCAGCTTGCTTCGGACAGATTACGAGCAGTACTTC. Its translation: CASSLLRTDYEQYF. The whole variable domain, filled in from reference TRBV7-9 and TRBJ2-7, reads DTGVSQNPRHKITKRGQNVTFRCDPISEHNRLYWYRQTLGQGPEFLTYFQNEAQLEKSRLLSDRFSAERPKGSFSTLEIQRTEQGDSAMYLCASSLLRTDYEQYFGPGTRLTVT.

This clonotype was found many times. This sequence joins TRBV28 and TRBJ2-3; perhaps TRBD2 as D (6 bases). V lost 9 bases, J lost 2 bases, and 12 bases lay in between. The germline V gene has CDR1 MDHEN and CDR2 SYDVKM. There are 13 residues in the CDR3. Here the CDR3 reads CASGTSHTDTQYF. DNA for the CDR3: TGTGCCAGTGGGACTTCTCACACAGATACGCAGTATTTT.

This clonotype was counted between two and nine times. This chain connects TRBV12-3 or TRBV12-4 to TRBJ1-4, with D perhaps matching TRBD1 (5 bases). The CDR3 length is 18 residues. Trimming took 3 bases from V and 0 from J, leaving 17 bases between them. CDR3 nucleotides: TGTGCCAGCAGTTTCCCCAGTGGGGGGGGAGCAACTAATGAAAAACTGTTTTTT. Its translation: CASSFPSGGGATNEKLFF.

This clonotype was found many times. This chain uses TRBV2 with TRBJ1-3; D call uncertain. The germline gives CDR1 SNHLY, CDR2 FYNNEI. Trimming removed 5 bases at V and 0 bases at J, with 11 bases between. The CDR3 sequence is 15 residues long. The CDR3 nucleotides read TGTGCCAGCAGTCCCACAGCTGACTCTGGAAACACCATATATTTT. Translated, it gives CASSPTADSGNTIYF. The full variable domain, rest sourced from reference TRBV2 and TRBJ1-3, is EPEVTQTPSHQVTQMGQEVILRCVPISNHLYFYWYRQILGQKVEFLVSFYNNEISEKSEIFDDQFSVERPDGSNFTLKIRSTKLEDSAMYFCASSPTADSGNTIYFGEGSWLTVV.

This chain connects TRBV5-6 to TRBJ2-2, with D possibly matching TRBD2 (5 bases). Germline CDR1 SGHDT, CDR2 YYEEEE. V lost 4 bases, J lost 6 bases, and 16 bases lay in between. CDR3 size: 15 residues. The CDR3 is CASSKDLLISGELFF. The CDR3 DNA is TGTGCCAGCAGCAAGGACTTGTTAATCTCCGGGGAGCTGTTTTTT.